This passage covers 21 T cell receptor beta chains from one sample sequenced in a study of tumor-infiltrating lymphocytes in localized non-small cell lung cancer. Only in-frame clones appear in the TCRdb table, and some are missing; sequencing was by immunoSEQ multiplex PCR. This sample has fewer than 20,000 clones; approximately 80% occur once, and the top ten carry around 6.4%. Input material: lung tumor tissue. These TCRs come from a human donor with non-small cell lung cancer.

The chain recombines TRBV19 with TRBJ1-5; no clear D. In germline, CDR1 is LNHDA, CDR2 SQIVND (reference sequence). V was shortened by 3 bases and J by 5 bases, with 23 bases between the two germline ends. This CDR3 is built from 18 residues. The CDR3 DNA reads as TGTGCCAGTAGTATGATTGGTAGGAGTGAGTCTACCTATCAGCCCCAGCATTTT. It encodes CASSMIGRSESTYQPQHF.

The J gene is TRBJ2-5, the V gene TRBV11-2; 9 bases align to TRBD2. CDR3 length: 17 amino acids. CDR1 is SGHAT, CDR2 FQNNGV, per germline. V shed 5 bases and J 5 bases; nucleotides not matched to a gene: 15. CDR3 in amino acids: CASSPTWRAGGRETQYF. The CDR3 DNA reads as TGTGCCAGCAGCCCCACGTGGCGAGCGGGAGGCAGGGAGACCCAGTACTTC.

This clone appeared once. J is TRBJ2-6 and V is TRBV21-1; TRBD1 is the table's D call, not checked against the DNA. TRBV21-1 is a recognized pseudogene. The CDR3 is 20 amino acids. As DNA, the CDR3 is TGTGCCAGCAGCAAAAATTTTGGGGACAGGGGCTTCTCTGGGGCCAACGTCCTGACTTTC. Its translation: CASSKNFGDRGFSGANVLTF.

V usage is TRBV29-1 and J usage is TRBJ2-2; D is possibly TRBD1 (6 bases). CDR3 length equals 15 residues. Germline V gene sequence: CDR1 SQVTM, CDR2 ANQGSEA. The germline V and J ends were trimmed by 6 bases and 1 base, with 15 bases remaining between them. The CDR3 protein is CSVHPTGGNTGELFF. CDR3 DNA sequence: TGCAGCGTCCACCCGACAGGAGGGAACACCGGGGAGCTGTTTTTT.

The gene calls are TRBV6-5 and TRBJ2-5; 7 positions match TRBD2. There are 14 residues in the CDR3. Looked up from germline, CDR1 is MNHEY and CDR2 is SVGAGI. The junction had 7 bases not matched to a gene; V was cut back by 5 bases and J by 4 bases. Here the CDR3 DNA reads TGTGCCAGCAGTCCTTCGGGGAGGGGAGAGACCCAGTACTTC. Amino acids: CASSPSGRGETQYF.

The rearrangement uses TRBV5-5 and TRBJ2-7; D unresolved. V dropped 1 base and J dropped 0 bases, with 8 bases sitting between them. The CDR3 has 14 amino acids. CDR1 and CDR2 from the germline V gene are SGHKS and YYEKEE (reference sequence). CDR3 in amino acids: CASSLNPASYEQYF. CDR3 nucleotide sequence: TGTGCCAGCAGCTTGAACCCGGCCTCCTACGAGCAGTACTTC. The full variable domain, in which reference TRBV5-5 and TRBJ2-7 provide the parts outside the CDR3, is DAGVTQSPTHLIKTRGQQVTLRCSPISGHKSVSWYQQVLGQGPQFIFQYYEKEERGRGNFPDRFSARQFPNYSSELNVNALLLGDSALYLCASSLNPASYEQYFGPGTRLTVT.

This CDR3 is CSAADRGLTYEQYF. In DNA form, the CDR3 reads TGCAGCGCCGCGGACAGGGGTCTTACCTACGAGCAGTACTTC. This chain joins TRBV29-1 and TRBJ2-7; 9 nucleotides agree with TRBD1. V lost 7 bases, J lost 2 bases, and 9 bases stayed unmatched. Germline lookup yields CDR1 SQVTM and CDR2 ANQGSEA. The CDR3 length is 14 residues.

The gene calls are TRBV19 and TRBJ1-1; D gene uncertain. The CDR3 has 17 amino acids. Germline V gives CDR1 LNHDA, CDR2 SQIVND (reference sequence). Trimming cost V 2 bases and J 2 bases, with 18 bases left between them. The CDR3 DNA reads TGTGCCAGTAGTATAAGTAAGGTGGCATTAAGAAACACTGAAGCTTTCTTT. It is translated as CASSISKVALRNTEAFF. The full variable domain, its missing parts supplied by reference TRBV19 and TRBJ1-1, is DGGITQSPKYLFRKEGQNVTLSCEQNLNHDAMYWYRQDPGQGLRLIYYSQIVNDFQKGDIAEGYSVSREKKESFPLTVTSAQKNPTAFYLCASSISKVALRNTEAFFGQGTRLTVV.

The V and J genes are TRBV6-6 and TRBJ2-5; tentative D call: TRBD2 (6 bases). Germline CDR1 MNHNY, CDR2 SVGAGI (reference sequence). The length of the CDR3 is 12 residues. Trimming shortened V by 5 bases and J by 4 bases, and 8 bases separated the two germline ends. The CDR3 nucleotides are TGTGCCAGCAGTGGAGGGAGAGAGACCCAGTACTTC. Encoded protein: CASSGGRETQYF.

The chain couples TRBV13 to TRBJ2-7; 12 bases fit TRBD2. Germline CDR1 reads PRHDT; CDR2 reads FYEKMQ (reference sequence). Losses at the gene ends were 5 bases for V and 2 bases for J; bases not matched to a gene: 7. This CDR3 region has 16 residues. The CDR3 loop is CASSVSLAGGAYEQYF. DNA of the CDR3: TGTGCCAGCAGCGTATCCCTAGCGGGGGGGGCCTACGAGCAGTACTTC.

This chain connects TRBV19 to TRBJ2-1, with 12 bases lining up with TRBD1. CDR1 is LNHDA, CDR2 SQIVND, per germline (reference sequence). The J segment lost 6 bases and the V segment lost 4 bases, leaving 7 bases of the junction unmatched. This CDR3 contains 16 residues. CDR3 nucleotide sequence: TGTGCCAGTAGTACGCTTCCGGGACAGGGGGCCAATGAGCAGTTCTTC. Amino acid sequence: CASSTLPGQGANEQFF.

The rearrangement links TRBV28 to TRBJ2-2; the match to TRBD1 covers 7 bases. The ends lost 3 bases at V and 10 bases at J; junction bases unmatched: 20. The CDR3 has 18 residues. In germline, CDR1 is MDHEN, CDR2 SYDVKM. CDR3 coding DNA: TGTGCCAGCAGTTTCGCCCCCTTGGGACAGCTTCAAAAGACGGAGCTGTTTTTT. Translation: CASSFAPLGQLQKTELFF.

The gene calls are TRBV18 and TRBJ1-5; 7 bases are a match to TRBD1. Germline V CDR1 and CDR2: KGHSH, LQKENI. The V and J ends lost 4 bases and 7 bases, in that order; junction bases with no gene match: 4. The CDR3 extends over 13 amino acids. The CDR3 region has the DNA TGTGCCAGCTCACAGGGGGCAGGACAGCCCCAGCATTTT. Translation gives CASSQGAGQPQHF.

V usage is TRBV7-8 and J usage is TRBJ2-1; 11 bases match TRBD2. Germline lookup yields CDR1 SGHVS and CDR2 FQNEAQ. Trimming cost V 5 bases and J 3 bases; bases outside gene matches: 6. This CDR3 has 16 residues. This CDR3 reads CASSLTTSGSYNEQFF. In DNA, the CDR3 is TGTGCCAGCAGCCTTACCACTAGCGGGAGCTACAATGAGCAGTTCTTC.

The chain combines TRBV2 with TRBJ2-1, with D maybe TRBD2 (6 bases). CDR3 length: 15 amino acids. V shed 8 bases and J shed 3 bases, with 17 bases lying between them. Germline CDR1 reads SNHLY; CDR2 reads FYNNEI. The chain's CDR3 is CASPPAGLFYNEQFF. DNA for the CDR3: TGTGCCAGCCCTCCCGCGGGACTTTTCTACAATGAGCAGTTCTTC.

CDR3 protein: CARCAGGSYEQYF. CDR3 coding DNA: TGTGCCAGGTGCGCGGGAGGGTCCTACGAGCAGTACTTC. The chain uses TRBV6-5 and TRBJ2-7; 9 nucleotides agree with TRBD2. The germline CDR1 and CDR2 sequences are MNHEY and SVGAGI. This CDR3 comprises 13 residues. Trimming cost V 9 bases and J 1 base; bases outside gene matches: 4.

The V gene is TRBV19, the J gene TRBJ2-3, with a tentative D call TRBD1 (7 bases). CDR1 and CDR2 from the germline V gene are LNHDA and SQIVND (reference sequence). V was clipped by 6 bases and J by 6 bases, with 10 bases between them. The CDR3 sequence is 12 residues long. This CDR3 reads CASSSGGDTQYF. The CDR3 DNA reads as TGTGCCAGTAGCTCAGGGGGGGATACGCAGTATTTT.

The chain employs TRBV28 and TRBJ2-7; tentative D call: TRBD2 (5 bases). Trimming took 2 bases from V and 3 from J, leaving 14 bases between them. In germline, CDR1 is MDHEN, CDR2 SYDVKM. The length of the CDR3 is 15 residues. CDR3 nucleotides: TGTGCCAGCAGTTTAGGTACAGCCCGGGACTACGAGCAGTACTTC. It translates to CASSLGTARDYEQYF.

Regarding this clone: The likely explanation is a read error, given a far larger clone one base away. The chain couples TRBV5-6 to TRBJ1-2, with TRBD1 matching 8 bases. Trimming at V came to 5 bases and at J to 4 bases, leaving 4 bases not matched to a gene. Germline V gene data show CDR1 as SGHDT and CDR2 as YYEEEE. The CDR3 consists of 13 residues. CDR3 nucleotides: TGTGCCAGCAGTGCCGGGACAGGCTATGGCTACACCTTC. It yields the protein CASSAGTGYGYTF.

The chain recombines TRBV15 with TRBJ2-3, with TRBD2 identical over 11 bases. This CDR3 has 17 amino acids. The V segment lost 0 bases and the J segment 8 bases; nucleotides outside the gene matches: 10. Germline V CDR1 and CDR2: LNHNV, YYDKDF (reference sequence). The CDR3 DNA sequence: TGTGCCACCAGCAGAGATCTAGCGGGAGGATCGATGGGTACGCAGTATTTT. It translates to CATSRDLAGGSMGTQYF.

The V call is TRBV4-3, the J call TRBJ1-1; D gene uncertain. The V gene lost 5 bases and the J gene lost 4 bases, with 17 bases spanning the gap. This CDR3 has 15 amino acids. Germline V lookup: CDR1 LGHNA, CDR2 YSLEER. The CDR3 loop is CASSFDQRIGTEAFF. As DNA, the CDR3 is TGCGCCAGCAGCTTCGACCAGAGGATCGGCACTGAAGCTTTCTTT.